One sample yielded the 30 T cell receptor beta chains listed below, sequenced in a study of blood T cell repertoires in COVID-19. Profiling relied on immunoSEQ multiplex PCR, and the TCRdb table lists in-frame clones only, not all of them. The sample holds 150,000 to 180,000 clones, about 89% seen once. Input material: peripheral blood. The source is a man aged 45-65 years with acute or convalescent COVID-19.

V usage is TRBV7-9 and J usage is TRBJ2-5, with 10 bases identical to TRBD2. The CDR3 is 16 amino acids. CDR1 and CDR2 from the germline V gene are SEHNR and FQNEAQ (reference sequence). J was trimmed by 5 bases and V by 1 base; bases with no gene match: 7. In DNA form, the CDR3 reads TGTGCCAGCAGCTTAGGCCTAGCGGGAGTAGCGGAGACCCAGTACTTC. Encoded protein: CASSLGLAGVAETQYF.

The chain carries TRBV7-5 and TRBJ1-1. TRBV7-5 is termed a pseudogene. This CDR3 is built from 16 residues. Written as DNA, the CDR3 is TGTGTCAGAAGCCCCACTCGGGGATGGAGGTACACTGAAGCTTTCTTT. Encoded protein: CVRSPTRGWRYTEAFF.

The rearrangement links TRBV5-1 to TRBJ2-1; perhaps TRBD1 as D (5 bases). Looked up from germline, CDR1 is SGHRS and CDR2 is YFSETQ. There are 12 residues in the CDR3. The germline V and J ends were trimmed by 2 bases and 8 bases, with 8 bases remaining between them. The CDR3 sequence is CASSFLGDEQFF. CDR3 in DNA: TGCGCCAGCAGCTTTTTAGGGGATGAGCAGTTCTTC.

This chain links TRBV7-9 with TRBJ2-5, with 14 nucleotides matching TRBD2. V gave up 4 bases and J gave up 7 bases; unmatched junction bases: 11. CDR3 size: 17 residues. Germline values: CDR1 SEHNR, CDR2 FQNEAQ (reference sequence). In DNA, the CDR3 is TGTGCCAGCAGCTCGACTAGCGGGAGGGATATAACGGGGACCCAGTACTTC. Protein: CASSSTSGRDITGTQYF.

The chain employs TRBV9 and TRBJ2-7; D unresolved. V dropped 1 base and J dropped 5 bases, with 13 bases sitting between them. Germline values: CDR1 SGDLS, CDR2 YYNGEE. The CDR3 contains 14 residues. The CDR3 protein is CASSVQGRGDEQYF. CDR3 in DNA: TGTGCCAGCAGCGTACAAGGCCGAGGCGACGAGCAGTACTTC.

This clone was detected only once. V usage is TRBV9 and J usage is TRBJ1-2; 8 nucleotides line up with TRBD1. The CDR3 consists of 14 residues. J lost 2 bases, V lost 3 bases, and 3 bases had no gene match. Germline CDR1 and CDR2: SGDLS and YYNGEE. In DNA, the CDR3 is TGTGCCAGCAGCGGACGGGACAGGAACTATGGCTACACCTTC. Encoded protein: CASSGRDRNYGYTF.

This clone appeared once. This rearrangement joins TRBV28 to TRBJ2-5, with D tentatively TRBD1 (6 bases). V gave up 6 bases and J gave up 1 base, with 15 bases separating them. The germline CDR1 and CDR2 sequences are MDHEN and SYDVKM. The CDR3 is made up of 15 amino acids. The CDR3 sequence is CASRGDEDSQETQYF. In nucleotides, the CDR3 is TGTGCCAGCAGGGGGGACGAGGACAGCCAAGAGACCCAGTACTTC.

The V gene is TRBV18, the J gene TRBJ2-5; 10 positions agree with TRBD2. V lost 1 base and J lost 1; bases outside the gene matches: 0. CDR1 and CDR2 from the germline V gene are KGHSH and LQKENI. CDR3 size: 15 residues. The chain's CDR3 is CASSPRTSGQETQYF. The CDR3 nucleotides are TGTGCCAGCTCACCACGGACTAGCGGCCAAGAGACCCAGTACTTC.

The rearrangement links TRBV3-1 (or the pseudogene TRBV3-2) to TRBJ1-2; 7 nucleotides line up with TRBD1. The CDR3 length is 14 residues. Germline loops: CDR1 LGHDT, CDR2 YNNKEL (reference sequence). Trimming removed 1 base from V and 8 bases from J; junction bases left unmatched: 7. CDR3 sequence (DNA): TGTGCCAGCAGCCAAGTTAACAGGGGACAAGGCTACACCTTC. Its protein product is CASSQVNRGQGYTF.

V and J are TRBV6-5 and TRBJ1-1; no clear D. V lost 5 bases to trimming and J lost 1 base, with 8 bases between them. Germline assignment: CDR1 MNHEY and CDR2 SVGAGI. This CDR3 comprises 13 residues. CDR3 nucleotide sequence: TGTGCCAGCAGTAAATACAAGAACACTGAAGCTTTCTTT. Translation gives CASSKYKNTEAFF.

This chain joins TRBV6-2 or TRBV6-3 and TRBJ2-2; 12 bases fit TRBD2. The CDR3 contains 17 residues. V shed 2 bases and J 6 bases; nucleotides not matched to a gene: 7. From germline, CDR1 is MNHEY and CDR2 SVGEGT. The CDR3 coding sequence is TGTGCCAGCAGTTACCGGCCTAGCGGGAGGGGATCCGGGGAGCTGTTTTTT. Its protein is CASSYRPSGRGSGELFF.

The chain couples TRBV6-5 to TRBJ2-1; TRBD1 might be the D (8 bases). This CDR3 region has 14 residues. V gave up 5 bases and J gave up 8 bases, with 16 bases separating them. Germline values: CDR1 MNHEY, CDR2 SVGAGI. CDR3 sequence: CASSRTGRGYEQFF. CDR3 bases: TGTGCCAGCAGTAGGACAGGGCGGGGGTATGAGCAGTTCTTC.

V is TRBV30 and J is TRBJ1-6; 7 bases map to TRBD1. The CDR3 runs 15 residues. The trim removed 0 bases at V and 6 bases at J, leaving 5 bases unmatched. CDR1 GTSNPN and CDR2 SVGIG come from the germline V gene (reference sequence). The DNA of the CDR3 is TGTGCCTGGAGTGTACTGACAGGGAGTAATTCACCCCTCCACTTT. This encodes CAWSVLTGSNSPLHF.

This chain joins TRBV10-2 and TRBJ1-5, with 7 bases matching TRBD1. V shed 6 bases, J shed 2 bases, and the junction held 13 bases outside the gene matches. The CDR3 runs 17 residues. Germline CDR1 is WSHSY and CDR2 is SAAADI. The CDR3 bases are TGCGCCAGCAGAGAAGCTACAGGGGTAGGAGGCAATCAGCCCCAGCATTTT. The encoded protein is CASREATGVGGNQPQHF.

The chain combines TRBV7-2 with TRBJ2-3; 8 positions agree with TRBD1. The CDR3 consists of 16 residues. Germline V gives CDR1 SGHTA, CDR2 FQGNSA. J was trimmed by 3 bases and V by 2 bases; bases with no gene match: 7. The CDR3 spells CASSLITGGQTDTQYF. The CDR3 bases are TGTGCCAGCAGCTTAATTACAGGGGGTCAAACAGATACGCAGTATTTT.

This clone has only one observation. V is TRBV30 and J is TRBJ2-5; TRBD2 matches 8 bases. The J segment lost 5 bases and the V segment lost 2 bases, leaving 7 bases of the junction unmatched. Germline loops: CDR1 GTSNPN, CDR2 SVGIG (reference sequence). The CDR3 runs 14 residues. The CDR3 nucleotides read TGTGCCTGGAGTTTATCCGGGACTAGGGAGACCCAGTACTTC. Translation gives CAWSLSGTRETQYF. Full variable domain (missing parts from reference TRBV30 and TRBJ2-5): SQTIHQWPATLVQPVGSPLSLECTVEGTSNPNLYWYRQAAGRGLQLLFYSVGIGQISSEVPQNLSASRPQDRQFILSSKKLLLSDSGFYLCAWSLSGTRETQYFGPGTRLLVL.

This chain joins TRBV2 and TRBJ1-2; tentative D call: TRBD1 (5 bases). Between the trimmed V and J ends, which lost 6 bases and 6 bases, there was a span of 8 bases. This CDR3 comprises 11 residues. Per germline, CDR1 SNHLY and CDR2 FYNNEI. The CDR3 spells CASRGLDGYTF. CDR3 sequence (DNA): TGTGCCAGCAGGGGGCTGGATGGCTACACCTTC.

CDR3 in DNA: TGTGCCAGCAGTTATGGGGACAGGGGTTACGAGCAGTACTTC. As protein: CASSYGDRGYEQYF. The chain employs TRBV6-5 and TRBJ2-7; 10 bases fit TRBD1. V shed 3 bases and J 4 bases; nucleotides not matched to a gene: 3. This CDR3 has 14 amino acids. CDR1 MNHEY and CDR2 SVGAGI come from the germline V gene.

This chain links TRBV12-3 or TRBV12-4 with TRBJ1-1; a possible D gene is TRBD1 (6 bases). The V end was cut by 6 bases, the J end by 1 base, with 9 bases between. There are 13 residues in the CDR3. Written as DNA, the CDR3 is TGTGCCAGCAGCCCGACAGGGAACACTGAAGCTTTCTTT. Protein sequence: CASSPTGNTEAFF.

The V call is TRBV11-2, the J call TRBJ2-7, with no clear D. The CDR3 length is 13 residues. Germline V gives CDR1 SGHAT, CDR2 FQNNGV. V was clipped by 1 base and J by 2 bases, with 6 bases between them. The CDR3 DNA follows: TGTGCCAGCAGCTTAGTGGTAGCCTACGAGCAGTACTTC. Protein product: CASSLVVAYEQYF.

The chain links TRBV6-5 to TRBJ2-7; D gene uncertain. The V and J ends lost 6 bases and 3 bases respectively, with 15 bases between them. Germline CDR1 MNHEY, CDR2 SVGAGI. The CDR3 is 14 residues long. The CDR3 nucleotides read TGTGCCAGCAGCCTTGAGGAGCCGATCTACGAGCAGTACGTC. It is translated as CASSLEEPIYEQYV.

This chain connects TRBV19 to TRBJ1-1, with 12 positions matching TRBD1. V lost 1 base and J lost 7; bases outside the gene matches: 7. CDR1 is LNHDA, CDR2 SQIVND, per germline (reference sequence). This CDR3 spans 16 amino acids. DNA for the CDR3: TGTGCCAGTAGTATAGTCGGGGACAGGGGGCCGGGTGAAGCTTTCTTT. As protein: CASSIVGDRGPGEAFF.

With regard to this clone: Other DNA sequences in the sample encode the same CDR3. The chain uses TRBV28 and TRBJ2-3; possible D gene TRBD2, 6 bases. CDR3 length equals 13 residues. V was trimmed by 6 bases and J by 0 bases, leaving 7 bases between them. Per germline, CDR1 MDHEN and CDR2 SYDVKM. As DNA, the CDR3 is TGTGCCAGCAGGGGGGGTAGCACAGATACGCAGTATTTT. Protein sequence: CASRGGSTDTQYF.

The V and J genes are TRBV7-9 and TRBJ1-2, with unresolved D. Per germline, CDR1 SEHNR and CDR2 FQNEAQ (reference sequence). V lost 7 bases and J 6 bases, leaving 12 bases between the germline ends. The CDR3 has 12 residues. CDR3 protein: CASTLAQNGYTF. The CDR3 DNA follows: TGTGCCAGCACCCTGGCACAGAATGGCTACACCTTC. Full variable domain (missing parts from reference TRBV7-9 and TRBJ1-2): DTGVSQNPRHKITKRGQNVTFRCDPISEHNRLYWYRQTLGQGPEFLTYFQNEAQLEKSRLLSDRFSAERPKGSFSTLEIQRTEQGDSAMYLCASTLAQNGYTFGSGTRLTVV.

The J gene is TRBJ2-1, the V gene TRBV10-2; weak D call: TRBD1 (5 bases). Germline loops: CDR1 WSHSY, CDR2 SAAADI. The CDR3 length is 14 residues. V was trimmed by 2 bases and J by 8 bases, leaving 13 bases between them. The CDR3 DNA reads as TGCGCCAGCAGTGAGGCAGGGTTGTCGGATGAGCAGTTCTTC. This encodes CASSEAGLSDEQFF.

V and J are TRBV6-4 and TRBJ2-3; the match to TRBD2 covers 8 bases. V was pared by 0 bases and J by 0 bases, with 2 bases of the junction left unmatched. The CDR3 is 16 amino acids. Per germline, CDR1 MRHNA and CDR2 SNTAGT. The chain's CDR3 is CASSDSAGVSTDTQYF. CDR3 DNA sequence: TGTGCCAGCAGTGACTCAGCGGGGGTTAGCACAGATACGCAGTATTTT.

V and J are TRBV7-3 and TRBJ2-5, with 7 bases matching TRBD2. The CDR3 totals 15 residues. The V segment lost 5 bases and the J segment 5 bases; nucleotides outside the gene matches: 11. Looked up from germline, CDR1 is SGHTA and CDR2 is FQGTGA. The CDR3 region is CASSVQAGPAETQYF. CDR3 in DNA: TGTGCCAGCAGCGTCCAAGCGGGACCGGCGGAGACCCAGTACTTC.

Only one count was recorded for this clone. The chain is built from TRBV19 and TRBJ1-5; 8 nucleotides agree with TRBD1. The CDR3 is 18 amino acids. Germline V gene data show CDR1 as LNHDA and CDR2 as SQIVND (reference sequence). V was pared by 5 bases and J by 5 bases, with 17 bases of the junction left unmatched. The CDR3 DNA reads as TGTGCCAGTAGTGCGGGGTGGGACAGGATTGGACGGGATCAGCCCCAGCATTTT. It yields the protein CASSAGWDRIGRDQPQHF.

The chain is built from TRBV5-8 and TRBJ2-7; TRBD2 is a possible D gene (5 bases). V was clipped by 0 bases and J by 9 bases, with 10 bases between them. Per the germline V gene, CDR1 is SGHTS and CDR2 is YDEGEE. CDR3 length: 12 amino acids. The CDR3 is CASSLGGIGQYF. The CDR3 DNA is TGTGCCAGCAGCTTGGGAGGGATTGGGCAGTACTTC.

The genes are TRBV19 and TRBJ2-1; 10 bases are a match to TRBD2. CDR3 length: 14 residues. V lost 6 bases, J lost 4 bases, and 3 bases stayed unmatched. Germline loops: CDR1 LNHDA, CDR2 SQIVND (reference sequence). CDR3 sequence reads: CASRTSGKYNEQFF. The CDR3 DNA reads as TGTGCCAGTAGAACTAGCGGGAAGTACAATGAGCAGTTCTTC.